The clone carrying this T cell receptor (beta chain) was picked up a small number of times. This record comes from a study of blood T cell repertoires in COVID-19. Original analysis: Reference gene primer amplification in the assay estimated nucleated cell counts. Some clones are missing from TCRdb's copy, which holds only in-frame ones; the method was immunoSEQ multiplex PCR. The V and J calls and the clone size are those of that table, but D and trimming were determined from the DNA. Here the sample spans under 95,000 clones, roughly 90% being singletons. Specimen: peripheral blood. The source is a woman between 45 and 60 years old with acute or convalescent COVID-19.

CDR3 loop: CASSFSQVNYEQYF. CDR3 in DNA: TGTGCCAGCAGCTTCTCACAGGTAAACTACGAGCAGTACTTC. The chain is built from TRBV5-4 and TRBJ2-7; tentatively, D is TRBD1 (5 bases). The germline V gene encodes CDR1 SGHNT and CDR2 YYREEE (reference sequence). V lost 2 bases, J lost 3 bases, and 12 bases lay in between. The CDR3 totals 14 residues.